A single sample is the source of the 24 T cell receptor beta chains below, sequenced in a study of cytomegalovirus exposure and HLA in healthy donors. PCR primers comprised 60 Vbeta and 13 Jbeta primers. Assay used: immunoSEQ multiplex PCR; TCRdb lists only in-frame clones, some missing. The table lists 140,000 to 150,000 clones, about 72% of them singletons. Source material: PBMCs. Every receptor here comes from a man aged 35-49 years in good health and CMV-seronegative.

This chain links TRBV5-1 with TRBJ1-1; 7 bases line up with TRBD1. With 5 bases clipped from V and 0 bases from J, the junction kept 10 bases outside the gene matches. This CDR3 is 16 amino acids long. In germline, CDR1 is SGHRS, CDR2 YFSETQ. CDR3 nucleotide sequence: TGCGCCAGCAGGAGAAAGGACAGGTCGTTGAACACTGAAGCTTTCTTT. It encodes CASRRKDRSLNTEAFF.

The chain carries TRBV29-1 and TRBJ1-1, with 7 bases identical to TRBD1. Germline V gene sequence: CDR1 SQVTM, CDR2 ANQGSEA. The CDR3 totals 13 residues. The J segment lost 6 bases and the V segment lost 6 bases, leaving 10 bases of the junction unmatched. Written as DNA, the CDR3 is TGCAGCGTCCGACAGGGATTAGGCGCTGAAGCTTTCTTT. Amino acids: CSVRQGLGAEAFF. The variable domain in full, with the rest retrieved from reference TRBV29-1 and TRBJ1-1, is SAVISQKPSRDICQRGTSLTIQCQVDSQVTMMFWYRQQPGQSLTLIATANQGSEATYESGFVIDKFPISRPNLTFSTLTVSNMSPEDSSIYLCSVRQGLGAEAFFGQGTRLTVV.

V gene TRBV27 combines with J gene TRBJ1-2; weak D call: TRBD1 (6 bases). Germline lookup yields CDR1 MNHEY and CDR2 SMNVEV (reference sequence). The CDR3 is 13 amino acids. V was trimmed by 5 bases and J by 7 bases, leaving 14 bases between them. DNA for the CDR3: TGTGCCAGCAGTCCAGTTCACAGGGTTGGCTACACCTTC. It yields the protein CASSPVHRVGYTF.

The chain combines TRBV27 with TRBJ2-7, with D tentatively TRBD2 (5 bases). Trimming cost V 3 bases and J 0 bases, with 12 bases left between them. This CDR3 contains 15 residues. CDR1 MNHEY and CDR2 SMNVEV come from the germline V gene (reference sequence). This CDR3 reads CASSFAAGLSYEQYF. In DNA form, the CDR3 reads TGTGCCAGCAGTTTTGCGGCGGGCCTCTCCTACGAGCAGTACTTC.

The rearrangement joins TRBV18 to TRBJ2-1; 10 positions agree with TRBD2. The germline CDR1 and CDR2 sequences are KGHSH and LQKENI. This CDR3 has 16 residues. V lost 5 bases and J lost 5; bases outside the gene matches: 9. CDR3 DNA: TGTGCCAGCTCAAGGCTAGCGGGAGTTAGGGACAATGAGCAGTTCTTC. Translated: CASSRLAGVRDNEQFF.

This clone occurred a few times. The CDR3 loop is CASKGAVEQFF. CDR3 DNA: TGTGCCAGCAAAGGAGCCGTTGAGCAGTTCTTC. The V gene is TRBV28, the J gene TRBJ2-1; D call uncertain. The V gene lost 7 bases and the J gene lost 9 bases, with 10 bases spanning the gap. The CDR3 is made up of 11 amino acids. Germline V gene data show CDR1 as MDHEN and CDR2 as SYDVKM. The entire variable domain, with the rest obtained from reference TRBV28 and TRBJ2-1, is as follows: DVKVTQSSRYLVKRTGEKVFLECVQDMDHENMFWYRQDPGLGLRLIYFSYDVKMKEKGDIPEGYSVSREKKERFSLILESASTNQTSMYLCASKGAVEQFFGPGTRLTVL.

This clone has just a few counts. The CDR3 here is CSVADRRTATEAFF. For the CDR3, the DNA is TGCAGCGTGGCGGACAGGCGGACAGCCACTGAAGCTTTCTTT. The rearrangement links TRBV29-1 to TRBJ1-1, with 7 bases lining up with TRBD1. Losses at the gene ends were 6 bases for V and 4 bases for J; bases not matched to a gene: 11. There are 14 residues in the CDR3. The germline gives CDR1 SQVTM, CDR2 ANQGSEA.

CDR3 sequence reads: CASSLSSGRLDEQYF. DNA of the CDR3: TGTGCCAGCAGCTTATCTAGCGGGAGGCTCGACGAGCAGTACTTC. V is TRBV7-2 and J is TRBJ2-7; 11 bases match TRBD2. Germline V lookup: CDR1 SGHTA, CDR2 FQGNSA. This CDR3 comprises 15 residues. The trim removed 2 bases at V and 5 bases at J, leaving 5 bases unmatched. The full variable domain, its missing parts supplied by reference TRBV7-2 and TRBJ2-7, is GAGVSQSPSNKVTEKGKDVELRCDPISGHTALYWYRQSLGQGLEFLIYFQGNSAPDKSGLPSDRFSAERTGGSVSTLTIQRTQQEDSAVYLCASSLSSGRLDEQYFGPGTRLTVT.

V usage is TRBV15 and J usage is TRBJ2-7; 8 nucleotides agree with TRBD1. CDR3 length: 14 residues. Germline assignment: CDR1 LNHNV and CDR2 YYDKDF (reference sequence). V lost 2 bases to trimming and J lost 7 bases; unmatched junction nucleotides: 7. The CDR3 reads CATSRPDRGEEQYF. CDR3 bases: TGTGCCACCAGCAGACCAGACAGGGGTGAAGAGCAGTACTTC.

The chain's CDR3 is CASRPPMTGGEQYF. In DNA form, the CDR3 reads TGCGCCAGCAGACCCCCTATGACAGGGGGCGAGCAGTACTTC. This chain joins TRBV5-1 and TRBJ2-7, with TRBD1 identical over 9 bases. Germline V CDR1 and CDR2: SGHRS, YFSETQ. V gave up 5 bases and J gave up 6 bases; unmatched junction bases: 9. The CDR3 loop spans 14 amino acids.

The genes are TRBV18 and TRBJ2-1; 8 bases match TRBD2. The CDR3 spans 15 residues. Looked up from germline, CDR1 is KGHSH and CDR2 is LQKENI. Losses at the gene ends were 4 bases for V and 5 bases for J; bases not matched to a gene: 7. The CDR3 coding sequence is TGTGCCAGCTCACGGAGCGGGGGAGCCAACAATGAGCAGTTCTTC. As protein: CASSRSGGANNEQFF. Complete variable domain (other parts from reference TRBV18 and TRBJ2-1): NAGVMQNPRHLVRRRGQEARLRCSPMKGHSHVYWYRQLPEEGLKFMVYLQKENIIDESGMPKERFSAEFPKEGPSILRIQQVVRGDSAAYFCASSRSGGANNEQFFGPGTRLTVL.

The rearrangement links TRBV7-3 to TRBJ1-1; tentative D call: TRBD1 (6 bases). Germline V gene data show CDR1 as SGHTA and CDR2 as FQGTGA. Trimming removed 3 bases at V and 7 bases at J, with 12 bases between. The CDR3 is made up of 13 amino acids. CDR3 amino acids: CASSFGTNDEAFF. The CDR3 DNA sequence: TGTGCCAGCAGCTTCGGGACAAATGATGAAGCTTTCTTT.

V and J are TRBV6-1 and TRBJ2-7; the match to TRBD2 covers 7 bases. Germline V gives CDR1 MNHNS, CDR2 SASEGT. V was pared by 8 bases and J by 2 bases, with 3 bases of the junction left unmatched. There are 12 residues in the CDR3. The CDR3 sequence is CASGAGTYEQYF. CDR3 nucleotides: TGTGCCAGCGGAGCGGGAACCTACGAGCAGTACTTC.

This clone was observed a handful of times. This chain connects TRBV10-1 to TRBJ2-5, with 10 bases that match TRBD1. The assigned J gene may be wrong: the sequence end matches TRBJ2-7 better. CDR3 length: 14 residues. Germline loops: CDR1 WNHNN, CDR2 SYGVQD (reference sequence). CDR3 in amino acids: CASSEGQGAYEQYF. In nucleotides, the CDR3 is TGCGCCAGCAGTGAGGGACAGGGGGCCTACGAGCAGTACTTC.

J is TRBJ1-3 and V is TRBV7-9; TRBD1 matches 8 bases. This CDR3 spans 16 amino acids. Germline values: CDR1 SEHNR, CDR2 FQNEAQ (reference sequence). V lost 5 bases and J lost 4; bases outside the gene matches: 10. For the CDR3, the DNA is TGTGCCAGCAGCCCGGACAGGGTAACCTCCGGAAACACCATATATTTT. Translated: CASSPDRVTSGNTIYF.

V usage is TRBV6-4 and J usage is TRBJ2-7, with D uncertain. Germline V gives CDR1 MRHNA, CDR2 SNTAGT. Trimming cost V 4 bases and J 4 bases, with 8 bases left between them. The CDR3 runs 12 residues. DNA of the CDR3: TGTGCCAGCAGTGCGGTTCCTTACGAGCAGTACTTC. Protein product: CASSAVPYEQYF.

The J gene is TRBJ1-2, the V gene TRBV30; 7 bases agree with TRBD1. The CDR3 is made up of 14 amino acids. Germline values: CDR1 GTSNPN, CDR2 SVGIG (reference sequence). The junction had 7 bases not matched to a gene; V was cut back by 2 bases and J by 4 bases. The CDR3 spells CAWSLPGQRYGYTF. The CDR3 nucleotides are TGTGCCTGGAGTCTACCGGGACAGCGCTATGGCTACACCTTC.

This chain connects TRBV6-5 to TRBJ2-7; D may be TRBD1 (6 bases). This CDR3 spans 16 amino acids. Between the trimmed V and J ends, which lost 0 bases and 6 bases, there was a span of 18 bases. The V gene's germline CDR1 is MNHEY and CDR2 SVGAGI. CDR3 in DNA: TGTGCCAGCAGTTACTCGGTCGACAGGAAGAGGTCCGAGCAGTACTTC. Its protein product is CASSYSVDRKRSEQYF.

This clone has just a few counts. The chain employs TRBV29-1 and TRBJ1-1; 7 nucleotides align to TRBD1. The germline gives CDR1 SQVTM, CDR2 ANQGSEA. The CDR3 covers 13 residues. V shed 7 bases and J 7 bases; nucleotides not matched to a gene: 12. The CDR3 protein is CSALSRDSREAFF. The CDR3 DNA follows: TGCAGCGCCCTGTCACGGGACAGTCGTGAAGCTTTCTTT.

This chain uses TRBV5-1 with TRBJ1-1; 9 nucleotides agree with TRBD1. After removal of 3 bases from V and 2 bases from J, the junction contained 8 bases not matched to a gene. The CDR3 sequence is 16 residues long. The germline V gene has CDR1 SGHRS and CDR2 YFSETQ. The CDR3 loop is CASSSGTGLVNTEAFF. Here the CDR3 DNA reads TGCGCCAGCAGCTCCGGGACAGGGTTGGTTAACACTGAAGCTTTCTTT.

This chain links TRBV11-2 with TRBJ1-1; D is unclear. The germline V gene encodes CDR1 SGHAT and CDR2 FQNNGV. V shed 5 bases and J shed 1 base, with 14 bases lying between them. This CDR3 spans 15 amino acids. In DNA, the CDR3 is TGTGCCAGCAGCACCCACAGCGGAAGGAACACTGAAGCTTTCTTT. It is translated as CASSTHSGRNTEAFF.

This clone was observed a few times. J is TRBJ2-7 and V is TRBV7-2; possibly TRBD2 for D (6 bases). The CDR3 is made up of 12 amino acids. Trimming stripped 5 bases from V and 7 bases from J, with 12 bases between. Germline V gene data show CDR1 as SGHTA and CDR2 as FQGNSA. For the CDR3, the DNA is TGTGCCAGCAGCCTCGGGGGTGGGGAGCAGTACTTC. It encodes CASSLGGGEQYF.

This clone was seen a handful of times. The chain joins TRBV19 to TRBJ1-2; D is possibly TRBD1 (5 bases). Germline V lookup: CDR1 LNHDA, CDR2 SQIVND (reference sequence). V lost 5 bases and J 3 bases, leaving 10 bases between the germline ends. The length of the CDR3 is 13 residues. CDR3: CASSPGRDYGYTF. The CDR3 bases are TGTGCCAGTAGTCCCGGCAGGGACTATGGCTACACCTTC. Together with reference TRBV19 and TRBJ1-2, the CDR3 gives the full variable domain: DGGITQSPKYLFRKEGQNVTLSCEQNLNHDAMYWYRQDPGQGLRLIYYSQIVNDFQKGDIAEGYSVSREKKESFPLTVTSAQKNPTAFYLCASSPGRDYGYTFGSGTRLTVV.

The chain combines TRBV6-1 with TRBJ2-5; D is undetermined. Trimming left V 1 base short and J 0 bases short, with 15 bases between. The length of the CDR3 is 17 residues. The germline gives CDR1 MNHNS, CDR2 SASEGT. The CDR3 loop reads CASSEGFSFRYQETQYF. The CDR3 coding sequence is TGTGCCAGCAGTGAAGGTTTCTCTTTTCGGTACCAAGAGACCCAGTACTTC.